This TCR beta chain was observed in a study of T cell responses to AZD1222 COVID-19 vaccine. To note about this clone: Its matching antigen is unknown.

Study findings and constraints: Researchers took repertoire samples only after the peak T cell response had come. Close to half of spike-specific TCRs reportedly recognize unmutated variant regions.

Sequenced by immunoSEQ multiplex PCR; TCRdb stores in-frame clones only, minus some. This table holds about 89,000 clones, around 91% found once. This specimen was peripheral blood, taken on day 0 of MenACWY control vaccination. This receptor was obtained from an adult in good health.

The CDR3: CASHSGGDTGELFF. For the CDR3, the DNA is TGCGCCAGCCATAGCGGGGGGGACACCGGGGAGCTGTTTTTT. The gene calls are TRBV5-1 and TRBJ2-2; 11 nucleotides agree with TRBD2. The CDR3 is 14 amino acids. The germline V gene has CDR1 SGHRS and CDR2 YFSETQ. The V and J ends lost 7 bases and 3 bases, in that order; junction bases with no gene match: 2. Drawing the rest from reference TRBV5-1 and TRBJ2-2, the complete variable domain is KAGVTQTPRYLIKTRGQQVTLSCSPISGHRSVSWYQQTPGQGLQFLFEYFSETQRNKGNFPGRFSGRQFSNSRSEMNVSTLELGDSALYLCASHSGGDTGELFFGEGSRLTVL.